This T cell receptor beta chain was sequenced in a study of cytomegalovirus exposure and HLA in healthy donors. The V gene lost 8 bases and the J gene lost 3 bases, with 10 bases spanning the gap. CDR3 size: 11 residues. The germline gives CDR1 DFQATT, CDR2 SNEGSKA (reference sequence). Details on this clone: Antigen unknown.

Regarding the study as a whole: With DRB1 most and HLA-C fewest, TCR association rates differed between HLA loci in a later analysis. Cytomegalovirus-associated status was assigned to approximately 160 TCR beta chains.

With 60 Vbeta and 13 Jbeta primers, the PCR was carried out. In the original workflow: In a later analysis, the count reached approximately 80 million unique TCR beta chains, with about 11 million shared. Assay: immunoSEQ multiplex PCR; the TCRdb copy retains only in-frame clones and omits some. Clone size and the V and J calls come from that table; the DNA yielded D and trimming. The sample is made up of some 62,000 clones, and the top ten hold approximately 5% of it. The V call is TRBV20-1, the J call TRBJ1-2, with D perhaps matching TRBD1 (5 bases). The TCR originated in a man aged 25 to 45 in good health and CMV-seropositive. Sequencing used PBMCs. The CDR3 nucleotides are TGCAGTACCGACAGATACTATGGCTACACCTTC. Encoded protein: CSTDRYYGYTF.